This T cell receptor (beta chain) was sequenced during a study of cytomegalovirus exposure and HLA in healthy donors. The CDR3 is 14 residues long. The V gene lost 4 bases and the J gene lost 1 base, with 10 bases spanning the gap. Germline CDR1 and CDR2: SNHLY and FYNNEI. Overall study findings and caveats: There were a few CMV-associated chains whose specificity for CMV antigens was confirmed in vitro. The listing of roughly 160 TCR beta chains classed them as cytomegalovirus-associated. Cytomegalovirus status was reportedly diagnosed by the classifier with high specificity and sensitivity.

Of note for this clone: The antigen is not known.

Data came from immunoSEQ multiplex PCR; TCRdb stores just in-frame clones and leaves some out. The sample lists fewer than 400,000 clones, 88% occurring once. The donors were in the approximately 120-subject validation cohort; that cohort was separate from the roughly 620-subject first cohort. Sample: PBMCs. This receptor was obtained from a man aged 25-45 years in good health and CMV-seronegative. The rearrangement joins TRBV2 to TRBJ1-1; D unclear. The chain's CDR3 is CASSGLLKNTEAFF. In DNA form, the CDR3 reads TGTGCCAGCAGTGGTCTCCTAAAGAACACTGAAGCTTTCTTT.